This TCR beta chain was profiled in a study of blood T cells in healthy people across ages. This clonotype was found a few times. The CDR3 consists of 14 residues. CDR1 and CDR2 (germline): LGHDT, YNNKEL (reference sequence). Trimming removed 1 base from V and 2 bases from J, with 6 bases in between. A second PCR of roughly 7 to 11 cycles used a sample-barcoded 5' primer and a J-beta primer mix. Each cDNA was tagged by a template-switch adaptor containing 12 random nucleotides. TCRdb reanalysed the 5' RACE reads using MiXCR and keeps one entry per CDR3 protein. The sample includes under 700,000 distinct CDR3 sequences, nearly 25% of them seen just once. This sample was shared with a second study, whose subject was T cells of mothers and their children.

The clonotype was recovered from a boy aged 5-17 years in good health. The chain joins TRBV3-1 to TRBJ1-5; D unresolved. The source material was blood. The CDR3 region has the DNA TGTGCCAGCAGCCAAGCACGGGGCAATCAGCCCCAGCATTTT. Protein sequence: CASSQARGNQPQHF. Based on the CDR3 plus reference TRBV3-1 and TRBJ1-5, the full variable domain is DTAVSQTPKYLVTQMGNDKSIKCEQNLGHDTMYWYKQDSKKFLKIMFSYNNKELIINETVPNRFSPKSPDKAHLNLHINSLELGDSAVYFCASSQARGNQPQHFGDGTRLSIL.